This entry describes one T cell receptor (beta chain). The data are from a study of blood T cell repertoires in COVID-19. Across the whole study: Donors in the United States, Italy and Spain gave samples during acute or convalescent COVID-19.

Sequencing used immunoSEQ multiplex PCR; TCRdb keeps in-frame clones, though not all of them. Of 150,000 to 200,000 clones listed, less than 90% are singletons. The sample was peripheral blood. This TCR came from a man aged 55 to 70 with acute or convalescent COVID-19.

The CDR3 loop is CASSSTRGETQYF. The CDR3 nucleotides read TGTGCCAGCAGCTCTACTAGGGGGGAGACCCAGTACTTC. The chain couples TRBV27 to TRBJ2-5, with D possibly being TRBD1 (6 bases). Trimming removed 6 bases at V and 5 bases at J, with 13 bases between. Germline V gene lookup returns CDR1 MNHEY and CDR2 SMNVEV (reference sequence). The CDR3 totals 13 residues.